This TCR beta chain was recovered during a study of blood T cell repertoires in COVID-19. The protocol was immunoSEQ multiplex PCR, while the TCRdb copy is restricted to in-frame clones and leaves out a portion. Of about 180,000 clones listed, roughly nine tenths were seen once; the top ten hold less than 3.5%. The sequence was collected from a woman aged 30 to 39 with active or convalescent COVID-19. The sequenced sample consisted of peripheral blood.

The CDR3 DNA is TGCGCCAGCAGCTGGACGACAGCGAGCTCCTACAATGAGCAGTTCTTC. Encoded protein: CASSWTTASSYNEQFF. V usage is TRBV5-1 and J usage is TRBJ2-1, with D maybe TRBD1 (5 bases). The CDR3 has 16 residues. Per germline, CDR1 SGHRS and CDR2 YFSETQ. The V end was cut by 3 bases, the J end by 0 bases, with 13 bases between.